The 32 T cell receptor beta chains reported below all come from one sample, sequenced in a study of blood T cell repertoires in COVID-19. Clones were read by immunoSEQ multiplex PCR, and TCRdb kept only the in-frame ones, dropping some. The table lists under 300,000 clones, about 80% of them singletons. Sequenced sample: peripheral blood. These receptors were taken from a woman over 75 with acute or convalescent COVID-19.

The chain links TRBV12-3 or TRBV12-4 to TRBJ1-2, with D possibly TRBD1 on 6 matching bases. The CDR3 is 13 amino acids. V lost 5 bases to trimming and J lost 4 bases, with 11 bases between them. CDR3 DNA sequence: TGTGCCAGCAGTGCGGACAGATTCTATGGCTACACCTTC. Its protein product is CASSADRFYGYTF.

The V and J genes are TRBV19 and TRBJ1-3, with 7 positions matching TRBD1. The ends lost 9 bases at V and 0 bases at J; junction bases unmatched: 5. The CDR3 extends over 14 amino acids. Looked up from germline, CDR1 is LNHDA and CDR2 is SQIVND (reference sequence). The chain's CDR3 is CASYRGNSGNTIYF. The CDR3 coding sequence is TGTGCCAGCTACAGGGGAAACTCTGGAAACACCATATATTTT.

The rearrangement links TRBV6-5 to TRBJ1-3; 8 bases are shared with TRBD1. CDR1 MNHEY and CDR2 SVGAGI come from the germline V gene. The CDR3 has 16 amino acids. After removal of 0 bases from V and 4 bases from J, the junction contained 5 bases not matched to a gene. CDR3 sequence (DNA): TGTGCCAGCAGTTACTCCTTACAGGGGGGAGGAAACACCATATATTTT. This sequence encodes CASSYSLQGGGNTIYF.

The chain recombines TRBV25-1 with TRBJ1-2; 10 bases are shared with TRBD1. V lost 6 bases, J lost 5 bases, and 0 bases stayed unmatched. Germline-derived CDR1 and CDR2 are MGHDK and SYGVNS. The CDR3 runs to 12 residues. CDR3 protein: CASRDRGYGYTF. CDR3 bases: TGTGCCAGCAGGGACAGGGGGTATGGCTACACCTTC.

The CDR3 is CASSLGDREGTEAFF. CDR3 sequence (DNA): TGTGCCAGCAGCTTAGGGGACAGGGAGGGTACTGAAGCTTTCTTT. J is TRBJ1-1 and V is TRBV7-2; TRBD1 matches 9 bases. The CDR3 contains 15 residues. After removal of 1 base from V and 5 bases from J, the junction contained 5 bases not matched to a gene. The germline gives CDR1 SGHTA, CDR2 FQGNSA.

The chain joins TRBV13 to TRBJ1-6, with 8 bases that match TRBD1. CDR1 PRHDT and CDR2 FYEKMQ come from the germline V gene (reference sequence). This CDR3 comprises 17 residues. The ends lost 5 bases at V and 1 base at J; junction bases unmatched: 7. Written as DNA, the CDR3 is TGTGCCAGCAGCCCCCGGACAGGGAGGTCCTATAATTCACCCCTCCACTTT. Amino acids: CASSPRTGRSYNSPLHF. The variable domain in full, completed from reference TRBV13 and TRBJ1-6, reads AAGVIQSPRHLIKEKRETATLKCYPIPRHDTVYWYQQGPGQDPQFLISFYEKMQSDKGSIPDRFSAQQFSDYHSELNMSSLELGDSALYFCASSPRTGRSYNSPLHFGNGTRLTVT.

V gene TRBV7-9 combines with J gene TRBJ1-2, with 9 nucleotides matching TRBD1. The CDR3 consists of 14 residues. The germline V gene encodes CDR1 SEHNR and CDR2 FQNEAQ (reference sequence). Unmatched junction bases numbered 8, after V lost 2 bases and J lost 10 bases. The CDR3 loop is CASSLPGQGPSYTF. The DNA for the CDR3 is TGTGCCAGCAGCTTACCGGGACAGGGACCGTCCTACACCTTC.

This clone was counted a single time. The rearrangement uses TRBV3-1 (or the pseudogene TRBV3-2) and TRBJ2-7; 9 bases line up with TRBD1. V dropped 4 bases and J dropped 4; count of bases not matched to a gene: 8. CDR1 is LGHDT and CDR2 is YNNKEL in the germline V gene (reference sequence). The CDR3 totals 15 residues. This chain's CDR3 is CASSPGTGNGYEQYF. The CDR3 region has the DNA TGTGCCAGCAGCCCCGGGACAGGGAATGGGTACGAGCAGTACTTC.

V usage is TRBV6-5 and J usage is TRBJ2-1; the D is unclear. CDR3 length equals 12 residues. V gave up 2 bases and J gave up 5 bases, with 4 bases separating them. From germline, CDR1 is MNHEY and CDR2 SVGAGI. CDR3 region: CASSYPDNEQFF. The CDR3 nucleotides are TGTGCCAGCAGTTACCCCGACAATGAGCAGTTCTTC.

In nucleotides, the CDR3 is TGCGCCAGCACCCTTGATGGGACTACTGATGAGCAGTTCTTC. As protein: CASTLDGTTDEQFF. This chain links TRBV5-1 with TRBJ2-1; 7 bases fit TRBD2. This CDR3 contains 14 residues. With 6 bases clipped from V and 8 bases from J, the junction kept 11 bases outside the gene matches. Germline CDR1 is SGHRS and CDR2 is YFSETQ.

This clone was found once. The rearrangement uses TRBV9 and TRBJ2-3; unclear D gene. CDR3 length equals 14 residues. V lost 2 bases and J 4 bases, leaving 11 bases between the germline ends. Germline CDR1 reads SGDLS; CDR2 reads YYNGEE. CDR3 sequence reads: CASSVLAAPDTQYF. The CDR3 coding sequence is TGTGCCAGCAGCGTTTTGGCGGCCCCAGATACGCAGTATTTT.

The rearrangement links TRBV6-1 to TRBJ1-5, with 8 nucleotides matching TRBD1. V gave up 2 bases and J gave up 4 bases; unmatched junction bases: 4. The CDR3 has 15 amino acids. Germline assignment: CDR1 MNHNS and CDR2 SASEGT. DNA for the CDR3: TGTGCCAGCAGTGAACGTAGGACAGGGAATCAGCCCCAGCATTTT. The encoded protein is CASSERRTGNQPQHF.

The V and J genes are TRBV2 and TRBJ1-1, with no clear D. V lost 2 bases and J lost 2, with 9 bases in between. Germline loops: CDR1 SNHLY, CDR2 FYNNEI. CDR3 size: 14 residues. CDR3 protein: CASSERYLNTEAFF. CDR3 bases: TGTGCCAGCAGTGAACGGTATCTCAACACTGAAGCTTTCTTT.

The chain uses TRBV30 and TRBJ2-7; D might be TRBD2 (6 bases). V dropped 2 bases and J dropped 8 bases, with 16 bases sitting between them. Germline V gene sequence: CDR1 GTSNPN, CDR2 SVGIG (reference sequence). This CDR3 contains 13 residues. CDR3 protein: CAWSLARDFQQYF. For the CDR3, the DNA is TGTGCCTGGAGTCTAGCGCGGGACTTCCAGCAGTACTTC.

The genes are TRBV3-1 (or the pseudogene TRBV3-2) and TRBJ1-3, with a possible D match to TRBD1 (5 bases). This CDR3 has 12 residues. Trimming removed 5 bases at V and 8 bases at J, with 10 bases between. The germline CDR1 and CDR2 sequences are LGHDT and YNNKEL (reference sequence). CDR3 sequence: CASSVGGDTIYF. CDR3 nucleotides: TGTGCCAGCAGCGTTGGAGGGGACACCATATATTTT.

The chain is built from TRBV6-2 or TRBV6-3 and TRBJ1-4; no firm D call. V was trimmed by 0 bases and J by 4 bases, leaving 21 bases between them. CDR1 and CDR2 (germline): MNHEY, SVGEGT. This CDR3 comprises 19 residues. The CDR3 nucleotides are TGTGCCAGCAGTTACTCGAAGCCACAGACCACCCTGATTAATGAAAAACTGTTTTTT. It specifies CASSYSKPQTTLINEKLFF.

The J gene is TRBJ1-5, the V gene TRBV15, with no clear D. The CDR3 length is 14 residues. The ends were cut back, 7 bases at V and 1 base at J, with 11 bases in the middle. The V gene's germline CDR1 is LNHNV and CDR2 YYDKDF (reference sequence). CDR3 sequence reads: CATKLPGSNQPQHF. CDR3 nucleotides: TGTGCCACCAAGCTGCCGGGGAGCAATCAGCCCCAGCATTTT.

This clone was detected a few times. At one end the junction does not follow the germline gene, possibly because of a read error. This CDR3 reads CAISQSGPGGNYGYTF. For the CDR3, the DNA is TGTGCCATCAGTCAGTCAGGCCCCGGGGGTAACTATGGCTACACCTTC. This chain connects TRBV10-3 to TRBJ1-2, with D possibly matching TRBD1 (5 bases). The length of the CDR3 is 16 residues. CDR1 and CDR2 (germline): ENHRY, SYGVKD.

This clone was found a few times. The gene calls are TRBV2 and TRBJ1-1, with unresolved D. V was pared by 7 bases and J by 1 base, with 10 bases between. Germline V gene lookup returns CDR1 SNHLY and CDR2 FYNNEI. The CDR3 runs to 13 residues. In DNA form, the CDR3 reads TGTGCCAGCAAAAACGAGGGGAACACTGAAGCTTTCTTT. Translated: CASKNEGNTEAFF.

The chain joins TRBV6-5 to TRBJ2-1; D possibly corresponds to TRBD2 (5 bases). Trimming left V 6 bases short and J 8 bases short, with 14 bases between. Germline V gene data show CDR1 as MNHEY and CDR2 as SVGAGI. CDR3 length: 13 amino acids. CDR3 amino acids: CASRRAGTDEQFF. The CDR3 nucleotides read TGTGCCAGCAGACGCGCGGGTACCGATGAGCAGTTCTTC.

The chain links TRBV6-5 to TRBJ1-1; 8 nucleotides agree with TRBD1. Germline-derived CDR1 and CDR2 are MNHEY and SVGAGI. The CDR3 length is 15 residues. The ends lost 2 bases at V and 4 bases at J; junction bases unmatched: 6. The CDR3 region is CASSYVRTGSTEAFF. In DNA form, the CDR3 reads TGTGCCAGCAGTTACGTACGGACAGGGAGCACTGAAGCTTTCTTT.

The chain uses TRBV5-1 and TRBJ2-1, with D possibly matching TRBD1 (6 bases). The V gene lost 1 base and the J gene lost 3 bases, with 20 bases spanning the gap. Germline V gene data show CDR1 as SGHRS and CDR2 as YFSETQ. The CDR3 totals 18 residues. CDR3 sequence: CASSLTPSGEPHYNEQFF. In DNA form, the CDR3 reads TGCGCCAGCAGCTTGACGCCGTCAGGGGAACCACACTACAATGAGCAGTTCTTC.

The rearrangement links TRBV19 to TRBJ2-7; 11 nucleotides line up with TRBD2. The CDR3 covers 15 residues. CDR1 and CDR2 from the germline V gene are LNHDA and SQIVND (reference sequence). Trimming took 4 bases from V and 4 from J; bases not matched to a gene: 6. The DNA of the CDR3 is TGTGCCAGTAGTAACCCGGGACTAGCGGTTTACGAGCAGTACTTC. Translation: CASSNPGLAVYEQYF.

This clone was recorded a few times. The chain has TRBV5-4 and TRBJ2-5; the D is unclear. The V end lost 1 base, the J end lost 3 bases, and 10 bases lay between the germline ends. CDR3 length: 14 residues. Germline V gene lookup returns CDR1 SGHNT and CDR2 YYREEE (reference sequence). The CDR3 region is CASSLQAREETQYF. In DNA, the CDR3 is TGTGCCAGCAGCTTGCAGGCCCGCGAAGAGACCCAGTACTTC.

The chain uses TRBV24-1 and TRBJ2-1; 11 bases align to TRBD2. Germline CDR1 and CDR2: KGHDR and SFDVKD. The V segment lost 7 bases and the J segment 9 bases; nucleotides outside the gene matches: 7. The CDR3 has 14 amino acids. The CDR3 region is CATRGLAGPVEQFF. The DNA of the CDR3 is TGTGCCACCAGAGGACTAGCGGGCCCAGTTGAGCAGTTCTTC.

The V gene is TRBV4-2, the J gene TRBJ1-1; 7 nucleotides align to TRBD1. The CDR3 extends over 15 amino acids. CDR1 and CDR2 from the germline V gene are LGHNA and YNFKEQ. The junction had 5 bases not matched to a gene; V was cut back by 0 bases and J by 4 bases. In DNA form, the CDR3 reads TGTGCCAGCAGCCAAGATGACAGGGTCCGCACTGAAGCTTTCTTT. It encodes CASSQDDRVRTEAFF.

The rearrangement links TRBV5-1 to TRBJ2-3; D possibly corresponds to TRBD2 (5 bases). CDR3 size: 13 residues. Trimming took 5 bases from V and 4 from J, leaving 11 bases between them. Germline loops: CDR1 SGHRS, CDR2 YFSETQ. Here the CDR3 reads CASRVGESDTQYF. The CDR3 DNA reads TGCGCCAGCAGGGTCGGGGAATCAGATACGCAGTATTTT.

The CDR3 loop is CASSLVQSSYEQYF. The CDR3 DNA is TGCGCCAGCAGCTTGGTACAGAGCTCCTACGAGCAGTACTTC. The gene calls are TRBV5-1 and TRBJ2-7; D remains ambiguous. Germline CDR1 reads SGHRS; CDR2 reads YFSETQ. The CDR3 contains 14 residues. Trimming took 0 bases from V and 0 from J, leaving 7 bases between them.

V gene TRBV2 combines with J gene TRBJ1-2; D may be TRBD1 (6 bases). Trimming took 6 bases from V and 4 from J, leaving 15 bases between them. The CDR3 extends over 14 amino acids. Germline lookup yields CDR1 SNHLY and CDR2 FYNNEI. DNA of the CDR3: TGTGCCAGCAGCCTACAGGGTGGTAGCTATGGCTACACCTTC. Protein: CASSLQGGSYGYTF. Using reference TRBV2 and TRBJ1-2 for the parts outside the CDR3, the full variable domain is EPEVTQTPSHQVTQMGQEVILRCVPISNHLYFYWYRQILGQKVEFLVSFYNNEISEKSEIFDDQFSVERPDGSNFTLKIRSTKLEDSAMYFCASSLQGGSYGYTFGSGTRLTVV.

This clone came up many times. The V and J genes are TRBV6-5 and TRBJ1-1, with D possibly being TRBD1 (6 bases). This CDR3 contains 15 residues. The germline V and J ends were trimmed by 5 bases and 1 base, with 14 bases remaining between them. Germline-derived CDR1 and CDR2 are MNHEY and SVGAGI. The CDR3, as DNA: TGTGCCAGCAGTATACAGACAGGAAAGAACACTGAAGCTTTCTTT. The encoded protein is CASSIQTGKNTEAFF.

This clone was picked up one time. This sequence joins TRBV18 and TRBJ2-7; 7 bases are a match to TRBD1. This CDR3 spans 14 amino acids. The germline V gene has CDR1 KGHSH and CDR2 LQKENI. V shed 1 base, J shed 4 bases, and the junction held 4 bases outside the gene matches. In DNA form, the CDR3 reads TGTGCCAGCTCACCACAGGGGGCGCGGTACGAGCAGTACTTC. Its translation is CASSPQGARYEQYF.

V usage is TRBV14 and J usage is TRBJ1-2; D is unclear. This CDR3 has 14 amino acids. Trimming took 1 base from V and 7 from J, leaving 13 bases between them. Germline V lookup: CDR1 SGHDN, CDR2 FVKESK. In DNA form, the CDR3 reads TGTGCCAGCAGCCAAGTGACTCGGACTGGTGGCTACACCTTC. Its translation is CASSQVTRTGGYTF.